The source of this T cell receptor (beta chain) is a study of response to subunit inactivated influenza vaccine. This CDR3 has 15 amino acids. Germline V gene data show CDR1 as SNHLY and CDR2 as FYNNEI. Trimming cost V 6 bases and J 6 bases; bases outside gene matches: 6. Only a few counts were recorded for this clonotype. TCRdb passed the RT-PCR reads through MiXCR, listing each CDR3 protein once. Here the sample spans 500,000 to 750,000 distinct CDR3 sequences, about 15% being singletons. The chain uses TRBV2 and TRBJ2-4; 12 nucleotides match TRBD1. The sequences come from PBMCs from blood, collected 11 to 12 days after vaccination. This sequence was found in a man between 50 and 59 years old who received an inactivated influenza vaccine. The CDR3 protein is CASRGTGGSVNIQYF. The CDR3 nucleotides are TGTGCCAGCAGGGGGACAGGGGGCTCGGTAAACATTCAGTACTTC.